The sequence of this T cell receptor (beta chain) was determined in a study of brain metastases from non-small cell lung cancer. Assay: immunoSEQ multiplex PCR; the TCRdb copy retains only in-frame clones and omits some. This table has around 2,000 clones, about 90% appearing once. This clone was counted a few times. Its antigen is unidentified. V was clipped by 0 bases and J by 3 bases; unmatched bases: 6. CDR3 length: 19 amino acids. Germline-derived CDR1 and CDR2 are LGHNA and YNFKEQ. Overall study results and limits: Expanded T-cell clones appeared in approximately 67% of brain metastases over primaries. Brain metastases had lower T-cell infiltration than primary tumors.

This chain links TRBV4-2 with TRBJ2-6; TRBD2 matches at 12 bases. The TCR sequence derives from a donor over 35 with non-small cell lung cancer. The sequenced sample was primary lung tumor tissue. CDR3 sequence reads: CASSQDWLAGGNGANVLTF. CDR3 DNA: TGTGCCAGCAGCCAAGATTGGCTAGCGGGAGGGAATGGGGCCAACGTCCTGACTTTC.